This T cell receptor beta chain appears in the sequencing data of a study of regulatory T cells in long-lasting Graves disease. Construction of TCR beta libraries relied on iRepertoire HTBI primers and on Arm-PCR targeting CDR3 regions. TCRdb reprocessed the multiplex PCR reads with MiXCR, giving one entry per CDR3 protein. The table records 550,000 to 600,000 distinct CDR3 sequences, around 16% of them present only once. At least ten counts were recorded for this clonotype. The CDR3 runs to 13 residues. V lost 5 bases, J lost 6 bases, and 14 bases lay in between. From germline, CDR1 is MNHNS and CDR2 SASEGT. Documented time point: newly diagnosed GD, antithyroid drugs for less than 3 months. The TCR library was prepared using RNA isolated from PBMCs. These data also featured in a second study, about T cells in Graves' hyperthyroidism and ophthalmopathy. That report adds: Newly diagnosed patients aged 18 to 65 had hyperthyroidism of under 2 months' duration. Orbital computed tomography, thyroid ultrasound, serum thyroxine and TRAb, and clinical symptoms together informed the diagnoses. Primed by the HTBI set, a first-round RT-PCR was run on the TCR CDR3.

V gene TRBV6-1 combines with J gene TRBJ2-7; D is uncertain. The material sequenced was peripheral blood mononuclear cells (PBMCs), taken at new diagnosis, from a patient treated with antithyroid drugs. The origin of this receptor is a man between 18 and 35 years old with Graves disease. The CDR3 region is CASSTPSGGEQYF. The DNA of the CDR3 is TGTGCCAGCAGTACCCCCTCGGGCGGCGAGCAGTACTTC.